This T cell receptor (beta chain) was sequenced in a study of cytomegalovirus exposure and HLA in healthy donors. Study details: The same platform was used for the approximately 110 validation repertoires and the roughly 720 first-cohort repertoires, a later analysis reported. Study-wide points: Both high specificity and high sensitivity reportedly marked the classifier's diagnosis of cytomegalovirus status. Cytomegalovirus-associated status was assigned to 164 TCR beta chains.

The repertoire was sequenced with immunoSEQ multiplex PCR; TCRdb's copy has only in-frame clones and lacks some. The repertoire holds fewer than 150,000 clones, with 88% as singletons. About this clone: Its antigen is not identified.

Sequenced material: PBMCs. This TCR was sampled from a young man in good health and CMV-seronegative.

In DNA form, the CDR3 reads TGTGCCACCAGCAGAGATATGTACAATGAGCAGTTCTTC. The encoded protein is CATSRDMYNEQFF. The chain uses TRBV15 and TRBJ2-1; D ambiguous. Germline CDR1 LNHNV, CDR2 YYDKDF (reference sequence). This CDR3 spans 13 amino acids. V was clipped by 0 bases and J by 4 bases, with 4 bases between them.